This T cell receptor beta chain is drawn from a study of cytomegalovirus exposure and HLA in healthy donors (dated by TCRdb to about 2017). About the full investigation: According to an earlier analysis of around 600 of the donors, 150 million to 200 million T cells yielded 120 million or so unique TCR beta sequences and around 280 Gb of sequence data. Both class I and class II loci were covered by HLA typing, at four-digit resolution. Of the 300 to 500 genotyped donors, over 80% were placed in the genetic ancestry cluster associated with self-reported Caucasian donors. A later genetic analysis used genome-wide SNP genotypes for about 65% of the roughly 700 donors, treating that subset as a discovery cohort. To predict cytomegalovirus infection status, the study brought together high-throughput TCR immunosequencing, statistical association of individual TCRs with disease status, and machine learning. The study aimed to test whether cataloging public T cell receptors could reveal signatures of past pathogen exposure. About five DR-DQ haplotypes were treated as single units for association and clustering because of strong linkage in the cohort. Rather than using new phenotypic data, the later analysis identified candidate immune exposures from TCR beta sequences and from how often those sequences occurred across donors. Every discovery cohort repertoire had been produced on one sequencing platform. Typing coverage varied by locus: roughly 620-640 donors for A, B, C, DRB1 and DQB1; roughly 520 for DQA1; nearly 610 for DPA1; roughly 450 for DPB1. In a later analysis, previously published TCR beta repertoires from 550 to 750 donors were re-analyzed and high-resolution HLA genotyping was added so that TCR occurrence patterns could be studied. Across 398 genotyped donors of the cohort, an average of roughly 200,000 unique TCR beta nucleotide sequences per donor were sequenced, and around 19% of those sequences were non-productive. Along with the approximately 650-subject first cohort, a separate validation cohort of around 110 different subjects was used. Donor age, sex, ethnicity and CMV serostatus were collected together with the repertoire data. An earlier analysis of about 620 of the donors applied high-throughput TCR beta sequencing to assess whether each TCR beta V gene segment acted as functional or pseudogenic. Using immunosequencing, the study profiled T cell repertoires from 500 to 800 subjects and related those repertoires to cytomegalovirus serostatus. An early release that covered some 630 HLA-typed donors contained around 300 gigabases of sequencing data and tens of millions of unique TCR sequences.

Note on this clone: The antigen this receptor binds is unknown.

What the authors observed across the whole study: Roughly uniform sequencing depth across donors was assumed in presence/absence analyses, although this assumption may not hold. Linkage disequilibrium might explain the correlated functional status among segregating V segments, but an unknown experimental factor could not be excluded. A later genetic analysis associated a missense DCLRE1C variant with V-gene and J-gene trimming of TCR beta chains, and an independent cohort replicated the association. Compared with equally common non-associated chains, HLA-associated TCR beta chains in a later analysis were more clonally expanded and had lower generation probabilities. According to a later analysis, TCR association rates differed among HLA loci, with DRB1 alleles showing the most associated TCRs and HLA-C alleles showing the fewest. Because counts were too low, approximately 18 rarely observed V segments, including chromosome 9 orphons, were excluded from the earlier analysis of about 500 of the donors. Assigning TCR associations to individual alleles was difficult when HLA alleles, especially DR and DQ, strongly co-occurred. Immune exposure information for the cohort was limited to CMV serostatus. A further reported finding was that TCR beta sequences accurately predicted the HLA-A and HLA-B alleles for most subjects in the first cohort. In vitro tests confirmed that a few of the cytomegalovirus-associated TCR beta chains recognize cytomegalovirus antigens. In a later genetic analysis, fewer N-insertions in productive TCRs were reported among donors in an Asian-associated ancestry cluster than the approximately 710-donor mean. Because some donors lacked HLA typing at each locus, the association tests relied only on the typed subset. This cohort had only TCR beta chains sequenced, and the lack of alpha or paired-chain data limited which features could be detected. Cytomegalovirus status was reported to be diagnosed by the classifier with high specificity and sensitivity in both the original and validation cohorts. A cluster of highly shared sequence variants was judged likely to be a technical artifact of the sequencing pipeline. According to the authors, the approach could potentially be generalized to other disease states and immunological phenotypes. A later analysis found that most CMV-associated TCR beta chains appeared HLA-restricted, with HLA associations seemingly driven largely by CMV exposure. In an earlier analysis of about 600 of the donors, most TCR beta V segments appeared in productive rearrangements about 90% or about 30% of the time, broadly matching IMGT annotations. In a later analysis, about 17,000 TCR beta sequences were associated with specific HLA alleles at a false discovery rate of 0.05. In the study, about 150 TCR beta chains were listed as associated with cytomegalovirus. Across donors, most TCR sequences were observed very rarely, whereas some public TCRs were present in many individuals. A later analysis reported that several top co-occurrence clusters appeared linked to parvovirus B19, influenza, CMV and Epstein-Barr virus. Because the 87-base-pair reads could not distinguish some IMGT-functional V segments, including TRBV6-2 and TRBV6-3, those segments were excluded.

From cysteine to phenylalanine, the CDR3 is 17 amino acids long. Only the CDR3 DNA is retained, 51 bases long and in frame from the first base. CDR1 and CDR2 are read off the germline V gene as KGHSH and LQKENI. Trimming accounts for 2 bases at V and 0 bases at J, while the number of junction bases matched to no gene is 8. Libraries came from the immunoSEQ multiplex PCR assay. A mixture of 60 forward primers for TCR Vbeta segments and 13 reverse primers for TCR Jbeta segments was used in the multiplex PCR. Amplification of the CDR3 region of rearranged TCR beta genes was performed with a multiplex PCR assay on genomic DNA. On the Illumina HiSeq System, the amplified TCR beta libraries were sequenced as 87-base-pair reads. For the original study's pipeline: Across the 500 to 850 repertoires, a later analysis counted about 81 million unique TCR beta chains, around 11 million of which were shared by at least two donors. Raw reads were error-corrected and collapsed into unique sequences by a nearest-neighbor algorithm in which closely related sequences were merged to remove PCR and sequencing errors. To assign V, D and J gene segments, CDR3 sequences were aligned to IMGT reference sequences. For a sequence to be retained, at least a six-nucleotide match to both a V gene segment and a J gene segment was required. Rearrangements were called productive when the CDR3 lacked stop codons and stayed in frame with V and J; all others were non-productive. CDR3 was defined according to IMGT convention as the region running from the second conserved V-encoded cysteine to the conserved J-encoded phenylalanine. In an earlier analysis of more than 550 of the donors, sequences lacking an unambiguous match to a single V gene segment were excluded. An earlier analysis of 550 to 650 of the donors classified V segments as functional when productive rearrangements were above 56.7% and as segregating when the standard deviation between donors was above 5%. To diagnose cytomegalovirus status from the catalog of TCR beta chain sequences, a statistical classification framework was built. V and J gene assignment, in a later analysis, came from comparing TCR nucleotide sequences with IMGT/GENE-DB human TR gene sequences. The TCRdist pipeline was used in a later analysis to assign CDR3 sequences and most-parsimonious VDJ recombination scenarios. In a later analysis, each TCR beta chain was defined by its CDR3 amino acid sequence together with its V-gene family, and reads lacking a unique V-gene family were excluded. In a later analysis, several hundred highly shared, low-generation-probability nucleotide sequences were removed to address suspected cross-contamination and a sequencing artifact. A later analysis calculated a clonal expansion index for each public chain from normalized within-repertoire ranks of inferred template counts. A later analysis computed generation probabilities with a VDJ recombination model fitted to out-of-frame rearrangements, and checked the results against IGoR. Hypergeometric tests were used in a later analysis to score TCR-TCR, TCR-HLA and TCR-CMV co-occurrence, with a repertoire-size bias correction applied to the TCR pairs. A later analysis estimated false discovery rates by permuting HLA or CMV assignments 20 times. In a later analysis, co-occurring TCRs were grouped using DBSCAN, and TCRdist sequence similarity was added for clustering within HLA-allele-positive subsets. For co-occurrence clustering, repertoires with fewer than 30,000 or more than 120,000 public chains were excluded, along with roughly five repertoires with anomalous nucleotide sharing. TCRdb took this table from immuneACCESS and kept in-frame rearrangements with V and J called. Such tables lack part of the clones; where checked against another copy, unresolved V genes explain under half of the gap, and the rest is unexplained. That table is the source of V, J and clone size, and D and trimming were worked out from the DNA. This sample's records show some 72,000 clones. About 4.6% of the sample comes from the top ten.

The cohort was made up of roughly 670 healthy bone marrow donors. At the time of sampling, every cohort member was nominally healthy, though immune exposures that went unrecorded were likely present. The donor was CMV seronegative and belonged to the group of over 350 seronegative cohort members. A peripheral blood sample was provided by each donor, and peripheral blood mononuclear cells were used for TCR beta sequencing. Genomic DNA extraction from the blood cell samples was performed with the Qiagen DNeasy Blood Extraction Kit. Material for sequencing was PBMCs. Recombination connected TRBV18 to TRBJ1-1; TRBD1 fits 8 bases in the junction. This receptor was obtained from a man aged 30 to 39 in good health and CMV-seronegative. The CDR3 is CASSPTGTGNMNTEAFF. In nucleotide form, the sequence is TGTGCCAGCTCACCAACCGGGACAGGCAATATGAACACTGAAGCTTTCTTT. Full variable domain (CDR3 extended with the reference TRBV18 and TRBJ1-1 proteins): NAGVMQNPRHLVRRRGQEARLRCSPMKGHSHVYWYRQLPEEGLKFMVYLQKENIIDESGMPKERFSAEFPKEGPSILRIQQVVRGDSAAYFCASSPTGTGNMNTEAFFGQGTRLTVV.